Below are 20 T cell receptor beta chains sequenced from a single sample in a study of blood T cell repertoires in COVID-19. This table comes from immunoSEQ multiplex PCR, and its TCRdb copy is limited to in-frame clones, with some not included. Here the sample spans 87,000 or so clones, around 85% being singletons. The sample consisted of peripheral blood. All receptors come from a woman of 80 years or more with COVID-19, enrolled during active disease.

CDR3 loop: CASSGGQGAGTDTQYF. CDR3 coding DNA: TGTGCCAGCAGTGGAGGTCAGGGGGCCGGAACAGATACGCAGTATTTT. This chain uses TRBV2 with TRBJ2-3; TRBD1 agrees at 8 bases. The CDR3 contains 16 residues. V lost 4 bases and J lost 3; bases outside the gene matches: 9. Germline V gene lookup returns CDR1 SNHLY and CDR2 FYNNEI.

The chain combines TRBV5-1 with TRBJ2-3; D gene ambiguous. CDR3 size: 15 residues. Germline loops: CDR1 SGHRS, CDR2 YFSETQ. Trimming pared 0 bases from V and 3 bases from J, leaving 11 bases between. The CDR3 protein is CASSLAVTLTDTQYF. The CDR3 DNA is TGCGCCAGCAGCTTGGCCGTAACTCTTACAGATACGCAGTATTTT.

This sequence joins TRBV4-1 and TRBJ2-3; TRBD2 matches 7 bases. From germline, CDR1 is MGHRA and CDR2 YSYEKL. The trim removed 5 bases at V and 3 bases at J, leaving 11 bases unmatched. The CDR3 runs to 16 residues. The CDR3 region is CASSDQSGTITDTQYF. The CDR3 bases are TGCGCCAGCAGCGATCAGAGCGGGACCATTACAGATACGCAGTATTTT.

The rearrangement joins TRBV2 to TRBJ1-2; TRBD1 matches 9 bases. Germline V gene data show CDR1 as SNHLY and CDR2 as FYNNEI. J was trimmed by 5 bases and V by 8 bases; bases with no gene match: 6. The CDR3 consists of 13 residues. This CDR3 reads CASEAGTGYGYTF. CDR3 DNA: TGTGCCAGCGAAGCCGGGACAGGGTATGGCTACACCTTC.

This clone was counted between two and nine times. The V and J genes are TRBV7-9 and TRBJ1-6; 10 nucleotides align to TRBD1. Per germline, CDR1 SEHNR and CDR2 FQNEAQ (reference sequence). The CDR3 runs 15 residues. V shed 6 bases and J 7 bases; nucleotides not matched to a gene: 6. The chain's CDR3 is CASRRQGAGNSPLHF. The CDR3 coding sequence is TGTGCCAGCAGAAGACAGGGGGCTGGGAATTCACCCCTCCACTTT.

The CDR3 bases are TGTGCCAGCAGCCTCAAAACAGGGAGTTCGGATACGCAGTATTTT. It specifies CASSLKTGSSDTQYF. The chain has TRBV3-1 (or the pseudogene TRBV3-2) and TRBJ2-3; weak D call: TRBD1 (6 bases). Germline V gene lookup returns CDR1 LGHDT and CDR2 YNNKEL (reference sequence). The CDR3 covers 15 residues. V lost 4 bases and J 6 bases, leaving 17 bases between the germline ends.

This clone appeared a few times. The chain carries TRBV20-1 and TRBJ2-3; weak D call: TRBD2 (7 bases). Trimming removed 3 bases from V and 6 bases from J, with 16 bases in between. CDR3 size: 14 residues. Germline V gene data show CDR1 as DFQATT and CDR2 as SNEGSKA (reference sequence). CDR3 sequence reads: CSASPPGGPDTQYF. DNA of the CDR3: TGCAGTGCTAGTCCCCCCGGGGGGCCCGATACGCAGTATTTT.

This chain connects TRBV18 to TRBJ2-7; 8 nucleotides line up with TRBD2. The CDR3 extends over 15 amino acids. From germline, CDR1 is KGHSH and CDR2 LQKENI. V was pared by 5 bases and J by 0 bases, with 6 bases of the junction left unmatched. CDR3: CASSLTSGNSYEQYF. CDR3 nucleotides: TGTGCCAGCTCATTAACTAGCGGCAACTCCTACGAGCAGTACTTC.

The gene calls are TRBV3-1 (or the pseudogene TRBV3-2) and TRBJ2-5; 11 bases match TRBD2. The germline V gene has CDR1 LGHDT and CDR2 YNNKEL (reference sequence). The CDR3 has 15 amino acids. With V trimmed by 2 bases and J by 5 bases, 4 bases remained unmatched. In DNA, the CDR3 is TGTGCCAGCAGCCAACTAGCGGGGGGCCACGAGACCCAGTACTTC. Amino acid sequence: CASSQLAGGHETQYF.

The rearrangement joins TRBV4-2 to TRBJ2-2, with 7 bases aligning to TRBD1. V dropped 3 bases and J dropped 4; count of bases not matched to a gene: 5. CDR3 length equals 15 residues. Looked up from germline, CDR1 is LGHNA and CDR2 is YNFKEQ. The CDR3 DNA reads as TGTGCCAGCAGCCAGGCACAGGGGAGCACCGGGGAGCTGTTTTTT. Translated, it gives CASSQAQGSTGELFF.

The rearrangement links TRBV18 to TRBJ1-1; unclear D gene. V was pared by 3 bases and J by 0 bases, with 8 bases between. This CDR3 has 14 amino acids. Per germline, CDR1 KGHSH and CDR2 LQKENI. As DNA, the CDR3 is TGTGCCAGCTCACCCCTCCCCGTGAACACTGAAGCTTTCTTT. It is translated as CASSPLPVNTEAFF.

The V and J genes are TRBV13 and TRBJ2-2; 7 bases line up with TRBD2. V shed 3 bases and J 6 bases; nucleotides not matched to a gene: 7. Per the germline V gene, CDR1 is PRHDT and CDR2 is FYEKMQ (reference sequence). This CDR3 region has 15 residues. The CDR3 bases are TGTGCCAGCAGCTTTGTGCGGGGGATCCCCGGGGAGCTGTTTTTT. Translating gives CASSFVRGIPGELFF.

V is TRBV5-1 and J is TRBJ2-1; TRBD2 agrees at 14 bases. Unmatched junction bases numbered 6, after V lost 4 bases and J lost 6 bases. Germline CDR1 and CDR2: SGHRS and YFSETQ. The CDR3 length is 16 residues. The DNA for the CDR3 is TGCGCCAGCAGCATTCAGGGACTAGCGGGAGTCAATGAGCAGTTCTTC. As protein: CASSIQGLAGVNEQFF. Complete variable domain (other parts from reference TRBV5-1 and TRBJ2-1): KAGVTQTPRYLIKTRGQQVTLSCSPISGHRSVSWYQQTPGQGLQFLFEYFSETQRNKGNFPGRFSGRQFSNSRSEMNVSTLELGDSALYLCASSIQGLAGVNEQFFGPGTRLTVL.

The chain uses TRBV19 and TRBJ2-1, with D maybe TRBD2 (6 bases). Germline V lookup: CDR1 LNHDA, CDR2 SQIVND (reference sequence). The CDR3 sequence is 11 residues long. V lost 3 bases and J lost 10, with 7 bases in between. CDR3 in DNA: TGTGCCAGTAGTATGAGCGGGGAGCAGTTCTTC. Translation gives CASSMSGEQFF.

CDR3 in DNA: TGTGCCTGGAGTTTGACAGGGGGGTCCTCTGGCTACACCTTC. Amino acids: CAWSLTGGSSGYTF. The chain has TRBV30 and TRBJ1-2; 9 positions agree with TRBD1. The CDR3 has 14 amino acids. Trimming removed 2 bases from V and 7 bases from J; junction bases left unmatched: 8. CDR1 is GTSNPN and CDR2 is SVGIG in the germline V gene (reference sequence). Full variable domain (remainder filled in from reference TRBV30 and TRBJ1-2): SQTIHQWPATLVQPVGSPLSLECTVEGTSNPNLYWYRQAAGRGLQLLFYSVGIGQISSEVPQNLSASRPQDRQFILSSKKLLLSDSGFYLCAWSLTGGSSGYTFGSGTRLTVV.

This rearrangement joins TRBV24-1 to TRBJ2-1; TRBD1 matches at 10 bases. Trimming at V came to 3 bases and at J to 0 bases, leaving 1 base not matched to a gene. Germline V lookup: CDR1 KGHDR, CDR2 SFDVKD. The CDR3 covers 16 residues. CDR3 sequence (DNA): TGTGCCACCAGTGATGGGGACAGGGGCTCCTACAATGAGCAGTTCTTC. Amino acid sequence: CATSDGDRGSYNEQFF.

The chain joins TRBV4-3 to TRBJ1-5; 7 bases are shared with TRBD1. Germline loops: CDR1 LGHNA, CDR2 YSLEER. The J segment lost 5 bases and the V segment lost 4 bases, leaving 8 bases of the junction unmatched. The CDR3 runs to 15 residues. CDR3 sequence reads: CASSPGQAPDQPQHF. In DNA form, the CDR3 reads TGCGCCAGCAGCCCTGGACAGGCTCCGGATCAGCCCCAGCATTTT.

For the CDR3, the DNA is TGTGCCAGCAGCCCCGGGACTAGCGGGAGGACTTACCAAGAGACCCAGTACTTC. It encodes CASSPGTSGRTYQETQYF. V and J are TRBV4-2 and TRBJ2-5, with TRBD2 identical over 15 bases. Germline V gives CDR1 LGHNA, CDR2 YNFKEQ. V gave up 4 bases and J gave up 0 bases; unmatched junction bases: 6. This CDR3 has 18 residues.

This chain links TRBV5-1 with TRBJ2-7; perhaps TRBD2 as D (6 bases). With 0 bases removed from V and 2 bases from J, the gap between germline ends came to 9 bases. CDR1 is SGHRS, CDR2 YFSETQ, per germline. The CDR3 has 14 amino acids. CDR3 loop: CASSLDGTPYEQYF. DNA of the CDR3: TGCGCCAGCAGCTTGGACGGGACTCCCTACGAGCAGTACTTC. Full variable domain (rest looked up from reference TRBV5-1 and TRBJ2-7): KAGVTQTPRYLIKTRGQQVTLSCSPISGHRSVSWYQQTPGQGLQFLFEYFSETQRNKGNFPGRFSGRQFSNSRSEMNVSTLELGDSALYLCASSLDGTPYEQYFGPGTRLTVT.

V usage is TRBV11-2 and J usage is TRBJ2-2; D ambiguous. From germline, CDR1 is SGHAT and CDR2 FQNNGV. V lost 5 bases and J lost 6, with 16 bases in between. The CDR3 is 15 residues long. In nucleotides, the CDR3 is TGTGCCAGCAGCCCCCTCGGTAGAGGTCCCGGGGAGCTGTTTTTT. Translation: CASSPLGRGPGELFF.